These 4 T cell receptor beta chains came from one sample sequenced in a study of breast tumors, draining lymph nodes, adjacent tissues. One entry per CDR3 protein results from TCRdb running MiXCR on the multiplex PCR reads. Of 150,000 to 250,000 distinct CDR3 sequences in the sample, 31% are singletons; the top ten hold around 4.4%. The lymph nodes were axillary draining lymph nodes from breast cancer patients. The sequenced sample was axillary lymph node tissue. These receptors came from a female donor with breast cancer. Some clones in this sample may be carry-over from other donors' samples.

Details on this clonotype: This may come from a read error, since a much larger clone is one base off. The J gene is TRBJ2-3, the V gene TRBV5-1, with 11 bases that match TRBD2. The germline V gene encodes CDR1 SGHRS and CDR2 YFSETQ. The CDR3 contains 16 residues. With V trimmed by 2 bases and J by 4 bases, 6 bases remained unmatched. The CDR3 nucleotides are TGCGCCAGCAGCTTTCTAGCGGGGGGCCCCGCAGATACGCAGTATTTT. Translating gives CASSFLAGGPADTQYF.

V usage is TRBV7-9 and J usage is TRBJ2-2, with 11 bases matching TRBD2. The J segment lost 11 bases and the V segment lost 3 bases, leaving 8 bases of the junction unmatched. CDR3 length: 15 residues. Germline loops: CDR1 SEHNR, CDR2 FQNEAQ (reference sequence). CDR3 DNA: TGTGCCAGCAGCTTGTTAGCGGGAGGGCCGGACGAGCTGTTTTTT. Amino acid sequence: CASSLLAGGPDELFF.

The CDR3 loop is CASSLGDGSPEAFF. The CDR3 DNA follows: TGTGCCAGCAGCTTAGGGGACGGATCACCAGAAGCTTTCTTT. The chain links TRBV7-2 to TRBJ1-1, with a weak D call TRBD1 (5 bases). V gave up 1 base and J gave up 8 bases, with 14 bases separating them. The CDR3 has 14 residues. CDR1 and CDR2 (germline): SGHTA, FQGNSA.

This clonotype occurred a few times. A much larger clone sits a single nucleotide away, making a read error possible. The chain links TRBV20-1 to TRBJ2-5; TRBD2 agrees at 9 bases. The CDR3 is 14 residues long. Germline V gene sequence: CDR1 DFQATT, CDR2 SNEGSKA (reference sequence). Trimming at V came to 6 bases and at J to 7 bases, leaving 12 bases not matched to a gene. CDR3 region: CSAEVASGEATQYF. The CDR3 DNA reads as TGCAGTGCCGAGGTGGCTAGCGGGGAAGCGACCCAGTACTTC.